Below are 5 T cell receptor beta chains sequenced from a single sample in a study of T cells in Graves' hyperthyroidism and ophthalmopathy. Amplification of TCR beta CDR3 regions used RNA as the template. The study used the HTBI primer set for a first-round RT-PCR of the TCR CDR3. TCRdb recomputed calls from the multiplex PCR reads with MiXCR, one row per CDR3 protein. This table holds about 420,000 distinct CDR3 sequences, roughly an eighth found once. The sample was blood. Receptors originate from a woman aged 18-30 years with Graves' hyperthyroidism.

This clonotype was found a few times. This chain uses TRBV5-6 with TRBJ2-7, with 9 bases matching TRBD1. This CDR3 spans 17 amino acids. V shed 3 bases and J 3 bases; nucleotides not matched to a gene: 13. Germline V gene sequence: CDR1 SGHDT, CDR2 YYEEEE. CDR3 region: CASSSPRGGTGYYEQYF. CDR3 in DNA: TGTGCCAGCAGCTCTCCTAGGGGGGGGACAGGGTACTACGAGCAGTACTTC.

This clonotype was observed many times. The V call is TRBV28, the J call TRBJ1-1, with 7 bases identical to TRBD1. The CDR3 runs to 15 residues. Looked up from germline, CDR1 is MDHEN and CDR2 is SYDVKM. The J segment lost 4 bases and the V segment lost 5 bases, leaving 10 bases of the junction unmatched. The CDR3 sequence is CASSRPTGRGTEAFF. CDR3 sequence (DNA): TGTGCCAGCAGTCGCCCGACAGGGCGGGGCACTGAAGCTTTCTTT.

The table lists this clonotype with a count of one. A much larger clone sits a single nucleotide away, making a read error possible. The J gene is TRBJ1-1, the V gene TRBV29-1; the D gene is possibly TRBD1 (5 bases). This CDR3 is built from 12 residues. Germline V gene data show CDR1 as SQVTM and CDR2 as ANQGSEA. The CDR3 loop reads CSVVKSGSEALF. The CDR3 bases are TGCAGCGTTGTAAAGTCAGGGTCGGAAGCTCTCTTT.

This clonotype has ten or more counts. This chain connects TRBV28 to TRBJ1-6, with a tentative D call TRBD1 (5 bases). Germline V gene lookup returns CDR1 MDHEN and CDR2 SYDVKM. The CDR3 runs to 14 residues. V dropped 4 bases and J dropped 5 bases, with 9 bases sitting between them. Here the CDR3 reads CASSSGAHNSPLHF. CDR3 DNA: TGTGCCAGCAGTTCCGGGGCCCATAATTCACCCCTCCACTTT.

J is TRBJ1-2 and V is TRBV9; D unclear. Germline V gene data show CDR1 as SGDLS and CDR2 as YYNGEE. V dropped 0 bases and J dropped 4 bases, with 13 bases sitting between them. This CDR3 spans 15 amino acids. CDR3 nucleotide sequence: TGTGCCAGCAGCGTAGGAGGGAGGAGTCGCTATGGCTACACCTTC. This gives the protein CASSVGGRSRYGYTF.